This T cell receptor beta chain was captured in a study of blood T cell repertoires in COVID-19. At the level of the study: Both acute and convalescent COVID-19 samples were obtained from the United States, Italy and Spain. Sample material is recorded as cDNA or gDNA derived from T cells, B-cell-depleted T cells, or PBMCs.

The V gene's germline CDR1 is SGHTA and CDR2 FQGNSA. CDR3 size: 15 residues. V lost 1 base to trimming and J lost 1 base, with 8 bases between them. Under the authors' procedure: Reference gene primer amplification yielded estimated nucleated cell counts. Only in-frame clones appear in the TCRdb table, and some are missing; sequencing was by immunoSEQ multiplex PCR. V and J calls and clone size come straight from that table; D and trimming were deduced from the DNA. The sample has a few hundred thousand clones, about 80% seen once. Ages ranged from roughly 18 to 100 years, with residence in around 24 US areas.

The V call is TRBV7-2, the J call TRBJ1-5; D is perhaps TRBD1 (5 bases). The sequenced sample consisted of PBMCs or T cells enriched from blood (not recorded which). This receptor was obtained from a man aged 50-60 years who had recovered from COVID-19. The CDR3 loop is CASSLVRGSNQPQHF. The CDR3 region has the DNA TGTGCCAGCAGCTTAGTCCGGGGGAGCAATCAGCCCCAGCATTTT.